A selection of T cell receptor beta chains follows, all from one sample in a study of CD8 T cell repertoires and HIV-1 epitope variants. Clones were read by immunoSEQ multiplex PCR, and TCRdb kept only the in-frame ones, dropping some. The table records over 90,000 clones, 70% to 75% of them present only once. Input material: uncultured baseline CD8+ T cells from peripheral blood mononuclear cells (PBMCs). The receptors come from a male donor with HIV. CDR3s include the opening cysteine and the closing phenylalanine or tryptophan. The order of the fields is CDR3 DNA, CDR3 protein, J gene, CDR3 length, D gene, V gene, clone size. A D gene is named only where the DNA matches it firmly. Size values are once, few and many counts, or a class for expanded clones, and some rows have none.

TGTGCCAGCAGCCCCTCTCCCGGACAGGCTAACTATGGCTACACCTTC CASSPSPGQANYGYTF TRBJ1-2 16 TRBD1 TRBV9 NA
TGCAGCGCTGCGGGACAATCCTACAATGAGCAGTTCTTC CSAAGQSYNEQFF TRBJ2-1 13 NA TRBV29-1 once
TGTGCCAGTACGCAGGGGGCCGATCAGCCCCAGCATTTT CASTQGADQPQHF TRBJ1-5 13 TRBD1 TRBV2 NA
TGTGCCAGCAGCCAGGGACAGGGGCAGGGCGTCTATGGCTACACCTTC CASSQGQGQGVYGYTF TRBJ1-2 16 TRBD1 TRBV5-4 NA
TGTGCCAGCTCACCCCGGGACACCCCTCAAGAGACCCAGTACTTC CASSPRDTPQETQYF TRBJ2-5 15 NA TRBV18 few
TGTGCCAGCAGCGTAGTCCTGGCAGATACGCAGTATTTT CASSVVLADTQYF TRBJ2-3 13 NA TRBV9 NA
TGTGCCAGCAGAAGCAGAGATAATTCACCCCTCCACTTT CASRSRDNSPLHF TRBJ1-6 13 NA TRBV2 NA
TGTGCCACCGCCTTCACCTATGGAAACACCATATATTTT CATAFTYGNTIYF TRBJ1-3 13 NA TRBV6-1 NA
TGTGCCAGCAGCAAGACAGCCACAGATACGCAGTATTTT CASSKTATDTQYF TRBJ2-3 13 NA TRBV5-6 NA
TGTGCCAGCAGCCTTATGATAGGGGCTAATGAAAAACTGTTTTTT CASSLMIGANEKLFF TRBJ1-4 15 NA TRBV9 NA
TGTGCCAGCAGACAGGGGATAGGACAGCCCCAGCATTTT CASRQGIGQPQHF TRBJ1-5 13 TRBD1 TRBV2 NA
TGTGCCAGCAGCCCGGACAGGGGGCAACGGTCCTACGAGCAGTACTTC CASSPDRGQRSYEQYF TRBJ2-7 16 TRBD1 TRBV5-5 few
TGTGCCAGCAATACAGGGGGCTCGTGGGAGCAGTACTTC CASNTGGSWEQYF TRBJ2-7 13 TRBD1 TRBV28 NA
TGTGCCAGCCGAGATTATGGGGTCACCGGGGAGCTGTTTTTT CASRDYGVTGELFF TRBJ2-2 14 NA TRBV27 NA
TGTGCCAGCAGTTCTGAACGCTACACTGAAGCTTTCTTT CASSSERYTEAFF TRBJ1-1 13 NA TRBV27 NA
TGTGCCAGCTCAACTAGGGGGACAGGGGGTCAGCCCCAGCATTTT CASSTRGTGGQPQHF TRBJ1-5 15 TRBD1 TRBV27 NA
TGTGCCAGCAGCTTGTCAACAGGGGCTTATGGCTACACCTTC CASSLSTGAYGYTF TRBJ1-2 14 TRBD1 TRBV5-5 few
TGCGCCAGCAGCTCGACAGAAGCTCTATCTGGAGGCTACACCTTC CASSSTEALSGGYTF TRBJ1-2 15 NA TRBV5-1 NA
TGCGCCAGCAGGGATACAGGGCACTACGAGCAGTACTTC CASRDTGHYEQYF TRBJ2-7 13 NA TRBV10-2 few
TGTGCCAGCAGCTTAGATTATGGTTCTGGAAACACCATATATTTT CASSLDYGSGNTIYF TRBJ1-3 15 NA TRBV7-7 NA
TGTGCCAGCAACCCCCGGGACAGTAATGAAAAACTGTTTTTT CASNPRDSNEKLFF TRBJ1-4 14 TRBD1 TRBV5-8 NA
TGTGCCAGCAGCGTAGACGTCAGCTACGAGCAGTACTTC CASSVDVSYEQYF TRBJ2-7 13 NA TRBV9 NA
TGTGCCAGCAGCTTACAGGGTGGGAACACCGGGGAGCTGTTTTTT CASSLQGGNTGELFF TRBJ2-2 15 NA TRBV7-2 NA
TGTGCCAGCAACTCTGGGACAGGCAAAAACATTCAGTACTTC CASNSGTGKNIQYF TRBJ2-4 14 TRBD1 TRBV6-6 NA
TGTGCCAGCAGCCCATACCGACTCACCGTCGCCGACGAGCAGTACTTC CASSPYRLTVADEQYF TRBJ2-7 16 NA TRBV28 NA
TGTGCCAGCAGCTTACGGAGTGGGGAGAATCAGCCCCAGCATTTT CASSLRSGENQPQHF TRBJ1-5 15 NA TRBV7-2 NA